This T cell receptor (beta chain) was sequenced during a study of siplizumab effects on memory and regulatory T cells. General study points: Sequences below about 10^-5 frequency were poorly captured, and few alloreactive clones mapped to unstimulated subsets. Memory T cells appeared less diverse than naive cells, which seemed to contribute substantially to alloresponse.

TCRdb's table, derived via immunoSEQ multiplex PCR, lists solely in-frame clones and lacks some. Among about 100,000 clones listed, around 92% were seen once. As to this clone: What it binds is not known.

The germline V and J ends were trimmed by 7 bases and 5 bases, with 14 bases remaining between them. This CDR3 has 13 amino acids. The germline V gene encodes CDR1 MNHEY and CDR2 SVGAGI. The gene calls are TRBV6-5 and TRBJ2-5; maybe TRBD1 (6 bases). Material: Tregs sorted from blood. The sequence came from a human donor in good health. In DNA, the CDR3 is TGTGCCAGCATGCAGGGGTCCCTGGAGACCCAGTACTTC. Amino acid sequence: CASMQGSLETQYF.